Following are 10 T cell receptor beta chains from one sample sequenced in a study of blood T cell repertoires in COVID-19. Method: immunoSEQ multiplex PCR; TCRdb's copy keeps in-frame clones and lacks some. The table lists around 60,000 clones, about 81% of them singletons. Sequencing was carried out using peripheral blood. The receptor set was obtained from a man older than 75 with acute or convalescent COVID-19.

V usage is TRBV7-3 and J usage is TRBJ2-7; 8 nucleotides match TRBD1. Germline values: CDR1 SGHTA, CDR2 FQGTGA. This CDR3 has 15 amino acids. The ends lost 5 bases at V and 2 bases at J; junction bases unmatched: 8. Here the CDR3 reads CASSPGPGGAYEQYF. The CDR3 DNA is TGTGCCAGCAGCCCAGGGCCAGGGGGCGCCTACGAGCAGTACTTC.

This clone appeared a single time. This chain connects TRBV7-2 to TRBJ2-3, with 11 bases lining up with TRBD1. The CDR3 has 15 residues. V shed 5 bases, J shed 4 bases, and the junction held 5 bases outside the gene matches. The germline V gene encodes CDR1 SGHTA and CDR2 FQGNSA. CDR3 amino acids: CASSRDRGWSDTQYF. As DNA, the CDR3 is TGTGCCAGCAGCCGGGACAGGGGGTGGTCAGATACGCAGTATTTT.

The chain is built from TRBV5-1 and TRBJ1-1, with D perhaps matching TRBD1 (5 bases). Germline loops: CDR1 SGHRS, CDR2 YFSETQ. Trimming stripped 6 bases from V and 6 bases from J, with 18 bases between. This CDR3 has 14 residues. CDR3 in amino acids: CASTGEGRDAEAFF. The CDR3 DNA is TGCGCCAGCACGGGAGAGGGGCGGGACGCTGAAGCTTTCTTT.

The J gene is TRBJ2-3, the V gene TRBV29-1; 10 bases agree with TRBD2. The CDR3 covers 16 residues. The J segment lost 5 bases and the V segment lost 1 base, leaving 9 bases of the junction unmatched. In germline, CDR1 is SQVTM, CDR2 ANQGSEA. The CDR3 here is CSVEGWSSGGLDTQYF. The CDR3 DNA is TGCAGCGTTGAAGGTTGGTCTAGCGGGGGCCTAGATACGCAGTATTTT.

A note on this clone: This specimen includes other DNA sequences encoding the same CDR3. The chain links TRBV2 to TRBJ1-6, with 7 bases lining up with TRBD1. The CDR3 contains 13 residues. CDR1 is SNHLY and CDR2 is FYNNEI in the germline V gene. V lost 6 bases to trimming and J lost 7 bases; unmatched junction nucleotides: 3. The CDR3 coding sequence is TGTGCCAGCAGAGGACAGGAAAATTCACCCCTCCACTTT. Its translation: CASRGQENSPLHF.

The CDR3 bases are TGTGCCAGCAGCCAGAGGGACAGGCGAGTTGAAGCTTTCTTT. Translating it yields CASSQRDRRVEAFF. This chain joins TRBV3-1 (or the pseudogene TRBV3-2) and TRBJ1-1; 8 nucleotides line up with TRBD1. The V gene end was trimmed by 3 bases and the J gene end by 7 bases; junction bases not matched to a gene: 7. Germline V gene lookup returns CDR1 LGHDT and CDR2 YNNKEL (reference sequence). This CDR3 is built from 14 residues.

The V and J genes are TRBV7-8 and TRBJ1-1; D perhaps matches TRBD1 (6 bases). V shed 3 bases and J shed 8 bases, with 16 bases lying between them. The CDR3 runs 14 residues. In germline, CDR1 is SGHVS, CDR2 FQNEAQ. The CDR3 DNA is TGTGCCAGCAGCTTCGCAGGGGCAAGGGCGGAAGCTTTCTTT. It is translated as CASSFAGARAEAFF.

The chain uses TRBV7-8 and TRBJ1-3; D unresolved. The CDR3 runs to 13 residues. The germline V and J ends were trimmed by 8 bases and 0 bases, with 8 bases remaining between them. Germline V CDR1 and CDR2: SGHVS, FQNEAQ. CDR3 DNA sequence: TGTGCCAGCCTGGCCAACTCTGGAAACACCATATATTTT. Its protein product is CASLANSGNTIYF.

The V gene is TRBV12-3 or TRBV12-4, the J gene TRBJ1-2, with 7 bases identical to TRBD1. The CDR3 has 13 residues. Trimming cost V 5 bases and J 10 bases; bases outside gene matches: 10. In DNA form, the CDR3 reads TGTGCCAGCAGTCTACAGGGGCCAAATGACTACACCTTC. Translated, it gives CASSLQGPNDYTF.

The chain has TRBV3-1 (or the pseudogene TRBV3-2) and TRBJ1-4, with unresolved D. Between the trimmed V and J ends, which lost 1 base and 8 bases, there was a span of 8 bases. Germline loops: CDR1 LGHDT, CDR2 YNNKEL (reference sequence). CDR3 length: 13 amino acids. The CDR3 nucleotides read TGTGCCAGCAGCCAAGGGCAGGCGGAAAAACTGTTTTTT. It encodes CASSQGQAEKLFF.